This T cell receptor (beta chain) was recovered during a study of shared clonotypes between healthy human individuals. Study observations and caveats: Some clonotypes were shared by all four sorted-subset donors, while others were not shared. The non-shared ones had lower generation probabilities than the shared ones.

Profiled with immunoSEQ multiplex PCR; TCRdb holds only in-frame clones, not every one. Of 1.5 million to 1.9 million clones listed, 98% are singletons. The CDR3 extends over 11 amino acids. CDR1 is MDHEN, CDR2 SYDVKM, per germline. Comments on this clone: As yet, its antigen is unknown. Sequence at one end of the junction differs from germline and may be a read error.

Within Nashville, Tennessee resided all donors, each a Caucasian adult. The V call is TRBV28, the J call TRBJ2-7; TRBD1 or TRBD2 may be the D gene (6 bases each). Sequencing used naive CD4+ T cells sorted from blood. The sample's subset: CD45RA+ positively selected. This clonotype was sampled from a man aged 25-40 years in good health. The CDR3 protein is CASSIGGSLFF. The CDR3 bases are TGTGCCAGCTCAATAGGGGGGTCCCTATTCTTC.